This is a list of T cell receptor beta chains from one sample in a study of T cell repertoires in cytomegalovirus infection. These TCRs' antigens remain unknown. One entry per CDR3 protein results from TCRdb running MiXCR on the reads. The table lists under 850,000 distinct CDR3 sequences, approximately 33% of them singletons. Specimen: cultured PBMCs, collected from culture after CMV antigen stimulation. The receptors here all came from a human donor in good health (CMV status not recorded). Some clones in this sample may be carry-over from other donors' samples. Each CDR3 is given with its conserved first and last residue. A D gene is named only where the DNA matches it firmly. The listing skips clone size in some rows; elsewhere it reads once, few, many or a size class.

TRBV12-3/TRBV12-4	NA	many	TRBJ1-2	CASSFEEYYGYTF	TGTGCCAGCAGTTTCGAAGAATACTATGGCTACACCTTC
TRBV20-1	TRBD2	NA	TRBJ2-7	CSARASPRGLAGTLYEQYF	TGCAGTGCTAGAGCTTCCCCCCGAGGGCTAGCGGGCACCCTCTACGAGCAGTACTTC
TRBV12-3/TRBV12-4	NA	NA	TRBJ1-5	CASSPGGASNQPQHF	TGTGCCAGCAGCCCCGGGGGGGCTAGCAATCAGCCCCAGCATTTT
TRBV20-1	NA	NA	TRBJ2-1	CSAQGPGAYNEQFF	TGCAGTGCCCAGGGGCCGGGTGCCTACAATGAGCAGTTCTTC
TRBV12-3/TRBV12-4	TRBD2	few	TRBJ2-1	CASSLALGSGAYNEQFF	TGTGCCAGCAGTTTAGCGCTGGGTAGCGGGGCTTACAATGAGCAGTTCTTC
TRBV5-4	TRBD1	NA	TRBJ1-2	CATRQGDYGYTF	TGTGCCACTAGACAGGGGGACTATGGCTACACCTTC
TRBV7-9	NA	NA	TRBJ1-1	CASTNSGQPNTEAFF	TGTGCCAGCACCAATTCCGGTCAGCCGAACACTGAAGCTTTCTTT
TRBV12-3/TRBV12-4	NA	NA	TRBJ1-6	CASRLGGGDSPLHF	TGTGCCAGCAGGCTTGGGGGAGGGGATTCACCCCTCCACTTT
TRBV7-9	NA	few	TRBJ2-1	CASSKSAGYNEQFF	TGTGCCAGCAGCAAGAGCGCAGGTTACAATGAGCAGTTCTTC
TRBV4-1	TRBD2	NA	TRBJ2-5	CASSQEGASGLQETQYF	TGCGCCAGCAGCCAAGAAGGGGCTAGCGGACTTCAAGAGACCCAGTACTTC
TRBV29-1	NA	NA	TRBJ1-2	CSVGTNYGYTF	TGCAGCGTGGGAACTAACTATGGCTACACCTTC
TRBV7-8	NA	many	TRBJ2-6	CASSLVDSPLSGANVLTF	TGTGCCAGCAGCTTAGTAGACTCACCACTCTCTGGGGCCAACGTCCTGACTTTC
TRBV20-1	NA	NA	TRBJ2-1	CSALSPGVYNEQFF	TGCAGTGCCCTTTCCCCAGGGGTTTACAATGAGCAGTTCTTC
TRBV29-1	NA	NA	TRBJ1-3	CSALLRLGNTIYF	TGCAGCGCCCTGCTGAGGCTTGGAAACACCATATATTTT
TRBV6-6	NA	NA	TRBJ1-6	CASGTHNSPLHF	TGTGCCAGCGGGACCCATAATTCACCCCTCCACTTT
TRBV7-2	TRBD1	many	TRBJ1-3	CASSPQGAGNTIYF	TGTGCCAGCAGCCCCCAGGGGGCTGGAAACACCATATATTTT
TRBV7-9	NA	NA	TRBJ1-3	CASSLAPGHSGNTIYF	TGTGCCAGCAGCTTAGCACCAGGCCACTCTGGAAACACCATATATTTT
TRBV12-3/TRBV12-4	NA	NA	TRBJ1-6	CASSLDSPNSPLHF	TGTGCCAGCAGCCTGGACAGCCCTAATTCACCCCTCCACTTT
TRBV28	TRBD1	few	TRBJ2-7	CASSLKGGHYEQYF	TGTGCCAGCAGTTTGAAAGGGGGCCACTACGAGCAGTACTTC
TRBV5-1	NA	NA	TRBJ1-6	CASSGTGQTNSPLHF	TGCGCCAGCAGCGGAACAGGACAGACTAATTCACCCCTCCACTTT
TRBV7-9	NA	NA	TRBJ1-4	CASSLSGVVGEKLFF	TGTGCCAGCAGCTTATCAGGGGTGGTAGGGGAAAAACTGTTTTTT
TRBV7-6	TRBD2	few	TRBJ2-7	CASSRTSGGDGEQYF	TGTGCCAGCAGCAGGACTAGCGGGGGGGACGGCGAGCAGTACTTC
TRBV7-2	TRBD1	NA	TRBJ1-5	CASSIGTGGNQPQHF	TGTGCCAGCAGCATCGGGACAGGCGGCAATCAGCCCCAGCATTTT
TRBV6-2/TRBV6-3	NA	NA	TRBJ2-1	CASTPEGATDEQFF	TGTGCCAGCACCCCGGAAGGAGCGACGGATGAGCAGTTCTTC
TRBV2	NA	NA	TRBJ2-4	CASRGDSLRYF	TGTGCCAGCAGAGGAGACAGTCTTCGGTACTTC
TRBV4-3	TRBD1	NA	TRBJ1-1	CASSTHRGRPLNTEAFF	TGCGCCAGCAGCACCCACAGGGGGCGACCCCTGAACACTGAAGCTTTCTTT
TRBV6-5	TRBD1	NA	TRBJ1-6	CASSTPIRDRGLLTYNSPLHF	TGTGCCAGCAGTACCCCCATTCGGGACAGGGGGTTATTAACCTATAATTCACCCCTCCACTTT
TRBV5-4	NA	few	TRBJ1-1	CASSLGPGASNTEAFF	TGTGCCAGCAGCTTGGGGCCGGGGGCCAGTAACACTGAAGCTTTCTTT
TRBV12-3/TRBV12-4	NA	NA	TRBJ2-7	CASSRGAHGFGSYEQYF	TGTGCCAGCAGCCGGGGGGCCCATGGGTTCGGCTCCTACGAGCAGTACTTC
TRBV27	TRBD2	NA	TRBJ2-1	CASSLYTSGGAPSYNEQFF	TGTGCCAGCAGTTTATATACTAGCGGGGGGGCCCCGTCCTACAATGAGCAGTTCTTC
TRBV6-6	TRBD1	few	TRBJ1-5	CASRSRDRGSNQPQHF	TGTGCCAGCAGATCCCGGGACAGGGGTAGCAATCAGCCCCAGCATTTT
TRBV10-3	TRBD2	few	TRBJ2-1	CAIRGGPYNEQFF	TGTGCCATCCGCGGGGGGCCCTACAATGAGCAGTTCTTC
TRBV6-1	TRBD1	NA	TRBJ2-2	CASSEARTGFVTGELFF	TGTGCCAGCAGTGAAGCGAGGACAGGGTTTGTAACCGGGGAGCTGTTTTTT
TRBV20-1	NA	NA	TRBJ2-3	CSALTPITGPDTQYF	TGCAGTGCTCTCACCCCTATTACGGGCCCAGATACGCAGTATTTT
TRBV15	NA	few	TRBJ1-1	CATSRVRRAATEAFF	TGTGCCACCAGCAGAGTTCGCAGGGCGGCCACTGAAGCTTTCTTT
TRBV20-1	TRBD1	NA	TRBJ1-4	CSAYKRGDSTGTNEKLFF	TGCAGTGCCTATAAAAGGGGGGACAGCACAGGAACTAATGAAAAACTGTTTTTT
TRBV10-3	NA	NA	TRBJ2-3	CAISDTTGGDTQYF	TGTGCCATCAGTGATACGACTGGCGGAGATACGCAGTATTTT
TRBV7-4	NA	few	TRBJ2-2	CASSSEGGFNGWVTGELFF	TGTGCCAGCAGCTCCGAGGGGGGCTTTAACGGTTGGGTCACCGGGGAGCTGTTTTTT
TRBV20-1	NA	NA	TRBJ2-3	CSATAGQVTDTQYF	TGCAGTGCAACAGCGGGACAGGTCACAGATACGCAGTATTTT
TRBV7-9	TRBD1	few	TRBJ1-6	CASSLPPTGDNSPLHF	TGTGCCAGCAGCTTACCTCCCACAGGGGACAATTCACCCCTCCACTTT
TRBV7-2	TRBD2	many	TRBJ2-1	CASSLSSGRVVSYNEQFF	TGTGCCAGCAGCTTATCTAGCGGGAGGGTTGTATCCTACAATGAGCAGTTCTTC
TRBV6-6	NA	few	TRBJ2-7	CASRHLRAPAGHEQYF	TGTGCCAGCAGACACCTTCGGGCGCCCGCCGGGCACGAGCAGTACTTC
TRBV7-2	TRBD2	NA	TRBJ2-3	CASSLRTSGGPRSDTQYF	TGTGCCAGCAGCTTGCGGACTAGCGGGGGGCCAAGGTCAGATACGCAGTATTTT
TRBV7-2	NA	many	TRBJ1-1	CASSTQGSEAFF	TGTGCCAGCAGTACCCAGGGATCTGAAGCTTTCTTT
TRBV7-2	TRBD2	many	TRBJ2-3	CASSLGASGRARADTQYF	TGTGCCAGCAGCTTAGGGGCTAGCGGCCGGGCGAGGGCAGATACGCAGTATTTT
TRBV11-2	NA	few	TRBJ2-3	CASSRGTPTDTQYF	TGTGCCAGCAGCCGGGGCACCCCCACAGATACGCAGTATTTT
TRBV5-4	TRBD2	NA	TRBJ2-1	CASTTMWGRVSYNEQFF	TGTGCCAGCACCACGATGTGGGGGAGGGTCTCCTACAATGAGCAGTTCTTC
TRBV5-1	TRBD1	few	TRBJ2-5	CASSWTGSQETQYF	TGCGCCAGCAGCTGGACAGGGAGCCAAGAGACCCAGTACTTC
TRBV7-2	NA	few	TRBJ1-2	CASSYGTYGYTF	TGTGCCAGCAGCTACGGGACATATGGCTACACCTTC
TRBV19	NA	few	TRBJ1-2	CASSLDSTYGYTF	TGTGCCAGTAGCCTCGACAGCACCTATGGCTACACCTTC
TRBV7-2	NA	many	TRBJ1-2	CASSLDSRQTNYGYTF	TGTGCCAGCAGCTTAGACAGTCGTCAAACTAACTATGGCTACACCTTC
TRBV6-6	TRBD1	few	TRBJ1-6	CASRKTGDSPLHF	TGTGCCAGCAGGAAGACAGGGGATTCACCCCTCCACTTT
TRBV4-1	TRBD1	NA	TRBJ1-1	CASSQDPTTYRDREFIEAFF	TGCGCCAGCAGCCAAGATCCGACGACGTATCGGGACAGAGAATTTATTGAAGCTTTCTTT
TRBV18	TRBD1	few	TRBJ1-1	CASSQGQGARNTEAFF	TGTGCCAGCTCTCAGGGACAGGGGGCGAGGAACACTGAAGCTTTCTTT
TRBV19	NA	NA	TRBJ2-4	CASKSGKNIQYF	TGTGCCAGTAAGTCGGGGAAAAACATTCAGTACTTC
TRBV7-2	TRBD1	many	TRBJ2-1	CASSLGQASNNEQFF	TGTGCCAGCAGCTTGGGACAGGCTAGTAACAATGAGCAGTTCTTC
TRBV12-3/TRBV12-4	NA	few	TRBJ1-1	CASTPLRGNTEAFF	TGTGCCAGCACCCCACTTAGGGGGAACACTGAAGCTTTCTTT
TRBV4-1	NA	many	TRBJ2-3	CASQDDGNTQYF	TGCGCCAGCCAGGACGACGGCAATACGCAGTATTTT
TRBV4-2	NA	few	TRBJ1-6	CASNLRGSYNSPLHF	TGTGCCAGCAACCTCAGAGGTTCCTATAATTCACCCCTCCACTTT